What follows describes a single TCR beta chain. Its antigen remains unidentified. No base quality information exists; no much larger clone differs at one position. This sample stems from a study of blood T cell repertoires in COVID-19 (dated by TCRdb to the early 2020s). Looking at the study overall: Samples from collaborators originated in the United States, Italy and Spain and spanned both the acute and convalescent phases of COVID-19. The material from the prospective study consisted of cDNA or gDNA derived from T cells, B-cell-depleted T cells, or PBMCs. The dataset comprised deeply sampled blood TCRbeta repertoires from subjects exposed to, actively infected with, or recovered from COVID-19. The repertoires were released in a freely available public database meant as a resource for research on the immune response to SARS-CoV-2. Samples came from the ongoing ImmuneRACE study (first 160 participants) plus 1,254 subjects from 6 global collaborators. Nearly every sample came with metadata listing a de-identified subject ID, COVID-19 status, age in years and sex. Where HLA class I and class II types were available, the types were taken from metadata supplied by the sample provider, not from assay-based typing.

Study-level results and caveats: How much clinical and demographic metadata was included differed by source and by participant, and the metadata was provided uncurated.

The immunoSEQ Assay, a bias-controlled multiplex PCR, was used to amplify TCRbeta CDR3 regions from genomic DNA. In the original analysis: Within the assay, amplification of reference gene primers was used to estimate how many nucleated cells each sample contained. To quantify the absolute abundance of each unique TCRbeta CDR3 rearrangement, sequence reads were collapsed and filtered. For each sample, productive Simpson clonality was calculated as the square root of Simpson's diversity index across productive rearrangements. Here the immuneACCESS table is served through TCRdb, limited to in-frame sequences with V and J called. Missing clones are a known gap in these copies; in checked studies unresolved V genes cover under half, and the rest lacks a known reason. That table furnishes V, J and clone size, whereas the DNA furnished D and trimming. The sample table lists under 300,000 clones, around 88% of them with a count of one. Together, the top ten hold 10% to 15% of the sample.

Whole blood was collected in K2EDTA tubes by collaborating institutions according to the institutions' own protocols. For TCRbeta analysis, collaborators shipped samples in one of three forms: frozen whole blood, isolated PBMCs, or DNA extracted from either of those sample types. From the cysteine through the phenylalanine, the CDR3 covers 13 amino acids. Of all the DNA, just the CDR3 is kept, 39 bases in frame from base 1. Sequences SEHNR (CDR1) and FQNEAQ (CDR2) are obtained from the germline V gene (reference sequence). A distance of 10 bases separates the germline ends of V and J, which lose 5 bases and 3 bases respectively.

Here the chain combines TRBV7-9 and TRBJ1-1; no D gene call is confident. The TCR originated in a man older than 75 with acute or convalescent COVID-19. Sequenced material: peripheral blood. In nucleotides, the sequence is TGTGCCAGCAGCACCTCGAGGGACACTGAAGCTTTCTTT. It codes for CASSTSRDTEAFF.